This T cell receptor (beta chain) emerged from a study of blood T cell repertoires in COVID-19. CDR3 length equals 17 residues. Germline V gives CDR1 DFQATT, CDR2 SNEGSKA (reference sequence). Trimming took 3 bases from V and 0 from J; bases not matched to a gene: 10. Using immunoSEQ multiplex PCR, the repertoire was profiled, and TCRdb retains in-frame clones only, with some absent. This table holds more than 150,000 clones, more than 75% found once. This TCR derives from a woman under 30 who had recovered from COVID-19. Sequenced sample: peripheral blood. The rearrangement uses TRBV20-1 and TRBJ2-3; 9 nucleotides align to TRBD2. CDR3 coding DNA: TGCAGTGCTAGTGCTGACCCTACTAGCGGGAGCACAGATACGCAGTATTTT. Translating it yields CSASADPTSGSTDTQYF.